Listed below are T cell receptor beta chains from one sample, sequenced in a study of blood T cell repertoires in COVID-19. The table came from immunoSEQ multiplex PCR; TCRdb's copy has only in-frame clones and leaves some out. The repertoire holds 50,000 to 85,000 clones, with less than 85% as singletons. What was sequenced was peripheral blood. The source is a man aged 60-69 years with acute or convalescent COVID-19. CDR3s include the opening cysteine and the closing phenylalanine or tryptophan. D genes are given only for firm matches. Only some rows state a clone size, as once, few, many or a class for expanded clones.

TGTGCCTGGAGTTCCCCCGGGACAGTGAGAAACACCATATATTTT | CAWSSPGTVRNTIYF | TRBD1 | - | TRBJ1-3 | TRBV30
TGTGCCAGCAGCAAAGAGGAGGGGCCGGACAGGGTCGTTTTAAAAACTGAAGCTTTCTTT | CASSKEEGPDRVVLKTEAFF | - | - | TRBJ1-1 | TRBV21-1
TGCAGCGTAGCCCGAGCGGCCCAGTACTTC | CSVARAAQYF | - | - | TRBJ2-5 | TRBV29-1
TGTGCCAGCAGTGAAAACGAATGGACAGGGAACTATGGCTACACCTTC | CASSENEWTGNYGYTF | TRBD1 | - | TRBJ1-2 | TRBV2
TGCGCCAGCAGCTTGGCAATAGCGGGGGGGCCCGATGAGCAGTTCTTC | CASSLAIAGGPDEQFF | TRBD2 | once | TRBJ2-1 | TRBV5-1
TGTGCCAGCAGCCCCCGACAGGGCCTGGGCTATGGCTACACCTTC | CASSPRQGLGYGYTF | TRBD1 | - | TRBJ1-2 | TRBV11-3
TGTGCCACCAGCAGAGATAGTACTAGTAACGACATTCAGTACTTC | CATSRDSTSNDIQYF | - | - | TRBJ2-4 | TRBV15
TGTGCCGGCTCCAACTGGGGAGCTAGCGGGGCGATCCCGTTCTTC | CAGSNWGASGAIPFF | - | - | TRBJ2-1 | TRBV21-1
TGTGCCAGTAGCGCACAGAGGGGGACGCCCCAGCATTTT | CASSAQRGTPQHF | - | once | TRBJ1-5 | TRBV19
TGTGCCAGTAGTATGACAGGGGGCGGAGAAAAACTGTTTTTT | CASSMTGGGEKLFF | TRBD1 | - | TRBJ1-4 | TRBV19
TGTGCCAGCAGCCCCCAAGTTCTAACCGGGGAGCTGTTTTTT | CASSPQVLTGELFF | - | - | TRBJ2-2 | TRBV7-2
TGTGCCAGCAGTTACGGTAGCAGTTCCTCTGGAAACACCATATATTTT | CASSYGSSSSGNTIYF | - | once | TRBJ1-3 | TRBV6-5
TGCGCCAGCAGCCAAGATCAAACAGAAAATCAGCCCCAGCATTTT | CASSQDQTENQPQHF | - | few | TRBJ1-5 | TRBV4-1
TGCGCCAGCAGCTTGGATTCCGCCGGGGAGCTGTTTTTT | CASSLDSAGELFF | - | - | TRBJ2-2 | TRBV5-1
TGTGCCTGGAGTTCGGCAGGGGCTAGCGGGGGCGAGACCCAGTACTTC | CAWSSAGASGGETQYF | TRBD2 | - | TRBJ2-5 | TRBV30
TGCGCCAGCAGCTTGGAGGTTGGGGGGACAGCAGGCACTGAAGCTTTCTTT | CASSLEVGGTAGTEAFF | TRBD1 | - | TRBJ1-1 | TRBV5-1
TGTGCCAGCAGCGACTCGGGACAAAATAGCAATCAGCCCCAGCATTTT | CASSDSGQNSNQPQHF | - | - | TRBJ1-5 | TRBV3-1/TRBV3-2
TGTGCCAGCAGCTTATTTAGCGGGGGGGCCCCAGATACGCAGTATTTT | CASSLFSGGAPDTQYF | TRBD2 | - | TRBJ2-3 | TRBV7-9
TGTGCCATCAGTGGAGGGAGTCTGGGCGAGCAGTACTTC | CAISGGSLGEQYF | - | - | TRBJ2-7 | TRBV10-3
TGTGCCAGCAGTGAAGCCCCCGGGGGGGCATCCTACGAGCAGTACTTC | CASSEAPGGASYEQYF | TRBD2 | - | TRBJ2-7 | TRBV6-1
TGCGCCAGCAGTTCCGACAGAGGAAACACCATATATTTT | CASSSDRGNTIYF | - | - | TRBJ1-3 | TRBV5-1
TGTGCCAGCAGTTACAGACTCGGGAATGAGCAGTTCTTC | CASSYRLGNEQFF | - | once | TRBJ2-1 | TRBV6-2/TRBV6-3
TGTGCCAGTAGCACAGTCTCTGGAAACACCATATATTTT | CASSTVSGNTIYF | - | - | TRBJ1-3 | TRBV19
TGTGCCATCAGTGAGTTCGGCAGGGGGCTTGATCAGCCCCAGCATTTT | CAISEFGRGLDQPQHF | TRBD1 | - | TRBJ1-5 | TRBV10-3
TGTGCCAGCAGTTTTCAGGGAGGGGGCTCCTACGAGCAGTACTTC | CASSFQGGGSYEQYF | - | few | TRBJ2-7 | TRBV27
TGTGCCAGCAGCCGAGCCGGGGACAGGGGGCACACCTTC | CASSRAGDRGHTF | TRBD1 | - | TRBJ1-2 | TRBV6-2/TRBV6-3
TGCGCCAGCAGCTTGGCCTCAGGCACAGATACGCAGTATTTT | CASSLASGTDTQYF | - | many | TRBJ2-3 | TRBV5-1